This record concerns one T cell receptor beta chain sequence. The antigen remains unidentified. This sample was included in a study of response to subunit inactivated influenza vaccine. TCRdb recomputed calls from the RT-PCR reads with MiXCR, one row per CDR3 protein. Of about 300,000 distinct CDR3 sequences detected, about 20% appear once; the ten largest clones hold under 13%. With 3 bases removed from V and 9 bases from J, the gap between germline ends came to 12 bases. The CDR3 loop spans 13 amino acids. The V gene's germline CDR1 is DFQATT and CDR2 SNEGSKA (reference sequence). Study results and caveats: Authors proposed each seasonal influenza vaccination draws in few new T cells.

This receptor was identified in a man between 50 and 70 years old who received an inactivated influenza vaccine. This specimen consisted of PBMCs from blood, obtained about 19 months after vaccination. The rearrangement joins TRBV20-1 to TRBJ1-6, with D unclear. The CDR3 loop is CSASLPGGSPLHF. CDR3 nucleotide sequence: TGCAGTGCTAGCCTTCCAGGAGGTTCACCCCTCCACTTT.